This T cell receptor (beta chain) came from a study of blood T cell repertoires in COVID-19. Study summary: COVID-19 samples from acute and convalescent phases originated in the United States, Italy and Spain.

In the original workflow: Estimation of nucleated cell counts relied on the amplification of reference gene primers. The assay was immunoSEQ multiplex PCR, and TCRdb's table has in-frame clones only and misses some. V and J calls and clone size are copied from that table; D and trimming were computed from the DNA. The sample has 76,000 or so clones, around 88% seen once. J gave up 0 bases and V 4 bases, and 6 bases lay outside the gene matches. Germline values: CDR1 SGHNT, CDR2 YYREEE (reference sequence). This CDR3 is built from 16 residues. The sequenced sample consisted of peripheral blood. This sequence was found in a man aged 25 to 40 with acute or convalescent COVID-19. The chain uses TRBV5-4 and TRBJ2-2, with 7 bases matching TRBD1. The DNA of the CDR3 is TGTGCCAGCAGCCGCGCCGGGACAGCGAACACCGGGGAGCTGTTTTTT. It encodes CASSRAGTANTGELFF.